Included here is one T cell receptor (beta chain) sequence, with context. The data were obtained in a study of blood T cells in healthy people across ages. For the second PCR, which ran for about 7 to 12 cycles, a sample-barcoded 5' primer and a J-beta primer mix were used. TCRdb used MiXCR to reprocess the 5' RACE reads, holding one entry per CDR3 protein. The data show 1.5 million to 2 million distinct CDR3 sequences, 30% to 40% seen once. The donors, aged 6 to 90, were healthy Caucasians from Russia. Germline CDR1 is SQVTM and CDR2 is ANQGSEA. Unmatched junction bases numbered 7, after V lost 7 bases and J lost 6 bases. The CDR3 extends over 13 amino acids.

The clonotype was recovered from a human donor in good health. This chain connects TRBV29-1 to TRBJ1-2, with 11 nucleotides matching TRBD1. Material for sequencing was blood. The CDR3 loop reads CSAGGTGGNGYTF. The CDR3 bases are TGCAGCGCTGGAGGGACAGGGGGAAATGGCTACACCTTC.